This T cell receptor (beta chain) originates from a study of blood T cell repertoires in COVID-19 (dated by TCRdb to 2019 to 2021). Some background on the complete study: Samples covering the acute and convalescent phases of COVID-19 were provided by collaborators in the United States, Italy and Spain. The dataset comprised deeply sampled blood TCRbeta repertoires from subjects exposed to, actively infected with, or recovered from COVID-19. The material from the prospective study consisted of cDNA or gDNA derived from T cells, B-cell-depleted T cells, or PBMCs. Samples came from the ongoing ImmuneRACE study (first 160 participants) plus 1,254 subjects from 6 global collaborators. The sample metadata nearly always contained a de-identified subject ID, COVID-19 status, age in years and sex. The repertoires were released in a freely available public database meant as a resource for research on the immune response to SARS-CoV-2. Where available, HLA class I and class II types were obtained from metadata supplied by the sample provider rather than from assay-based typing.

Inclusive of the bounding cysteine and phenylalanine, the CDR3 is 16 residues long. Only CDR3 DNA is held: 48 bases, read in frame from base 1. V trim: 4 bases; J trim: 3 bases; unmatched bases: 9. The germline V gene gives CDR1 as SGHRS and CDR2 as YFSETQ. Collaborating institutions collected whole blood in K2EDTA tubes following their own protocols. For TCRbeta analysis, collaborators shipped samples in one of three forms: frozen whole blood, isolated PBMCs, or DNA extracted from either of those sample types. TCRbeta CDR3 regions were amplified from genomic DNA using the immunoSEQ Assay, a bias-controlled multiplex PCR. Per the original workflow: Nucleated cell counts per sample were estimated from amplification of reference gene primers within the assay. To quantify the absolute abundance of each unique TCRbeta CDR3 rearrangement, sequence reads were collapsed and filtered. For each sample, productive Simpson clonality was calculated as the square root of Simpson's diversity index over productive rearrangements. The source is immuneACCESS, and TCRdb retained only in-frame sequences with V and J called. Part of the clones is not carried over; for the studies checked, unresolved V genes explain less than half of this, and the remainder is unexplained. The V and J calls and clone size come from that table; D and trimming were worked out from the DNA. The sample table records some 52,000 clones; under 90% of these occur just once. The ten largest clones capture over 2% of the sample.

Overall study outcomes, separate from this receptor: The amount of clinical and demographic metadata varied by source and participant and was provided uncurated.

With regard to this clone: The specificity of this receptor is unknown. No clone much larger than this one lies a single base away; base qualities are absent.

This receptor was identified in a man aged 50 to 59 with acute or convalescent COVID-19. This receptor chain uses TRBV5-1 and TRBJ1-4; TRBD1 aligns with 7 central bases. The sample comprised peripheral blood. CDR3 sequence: CASSLITGAPNEKLFF. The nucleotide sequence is TGCGCCAGCAGCCTAATAACAGGGGCCCCTAATGAAAAACTGTTTTTT.